The sequence of this TCR beta chain was determined in a study of OX40 agonist ivuxolimab in advanced cancers. In the study overall: Ivuxolimab was an agonistic, fully human IgG2 monoclonal antibody directed against OX40 (CD134), a costimulatory receptor. Intravenous ivuxolimab was administered to patients every 2 weeks at six dose levels: 0.01, 0.1, 0.3, 1.5, 3 and 10 mg/kg. Among the approximately 54 dose-escalation patients, around 20 had hepatocellular carcinoma, around 15 melanoma, 9 renal cell carcinoma and 9 head and neck cancer. A male proportion of 82.7% and a mean age of 60 years, ranging from roughly 20 to 80, were recorded for the dose-escalation cohort. Patients were allowed to have had prior anti-PD-1, anti-PD-L1 or anti-CTLA-4 therapy, and 30% to 40% of the dose-escalation patients had previously received checkpoint inhibitors. Partial responses occurred in three dose-escalation patients, of whom one had hepatocellular carcinoma and two had cutaneous melanoma. Peripheral TCRbeta sequencing aimed to test whether ivuxolimab altered TCR sequence diversity and caused clonal T-cell expansion. The paper covers the monotherapy dose-escalation part of the phase I ivuxolimab trial, which included N ≈ 54 patients. Results and caveats for the whole study, not just this receptor: Partial responders in the 0.1-3.0 mg/kg groups had among the lowest normalized peripheral clonal expansion, especially among CD8+ T cells. At doses of 0.1 to 3.0 mg/kg, clonal expansion of both CD4+ and CD8+ T cells in blood was seen between baseline and week 6. Low levels of normalized T-cell clonal expansion were also seen in some nonresponding patients. Which antigens the clonally expanded peripheral T cells were specific for was not determined. After ivuxolimab, expanded clones were on average more numerous among CD8+ T cells than among CD4+ T cells.

Patients with a history of autoimmune disease or receiving systemic immunosuppression were excluded from the trial. Peripheral blood for TCR sequencing was collected from all dose cohorts at baseline, on cycle 4 day 1, and on cycle 7 day 1. The samples were taken from a phase I, first-in-human, multicenter, open-label dose-escalation trial of ivuxolimab. The trial enrolled adults with locally advanced or metastatic head and neck squamous cell, hepatocellular, melanoma or renal cell carcinoma. Before TCR sequencing, CD4+ and CD8+ T cells were separately sorted from peripheral blood. For sequencing of the TCRbeta CDR3 region, genomic DNA was extracted from the sorted cells. TCRbeta CDR3 regions were sequenced using the immunoSEQ Assay. What TCRdb holds here is the immuneACCESS table cut down to in-frame rearrangements. Part of the clones is not present; checked against another copy, under half of the missing clones reflect an unresolved V gene, and the others are unexplained. The table for this sample lists some 11,000 clones; roughly two thirds of them were counted only once. The ten largest clones take up roughly 10% of the sample.

CDR3 length: 15 amino acids, cysteine to phenylalanine. Solely the CDR3 DNA is kept, with 45 bases framed from the first base. CDR1 and CDR2 were assigned from the germline V gene as SGHVS and FNYEAQ. The junction carries 11 bases between V and J, which are trimmed by 1 base and 4 bases respectively. About this clone: Which antigen it targets is not known. The record has no base qualities; no much larger clone is one base away.

The rearrangement combines TRBV7-6 with TRBJ2-1, with a weak D call of TRBD2 (6 bases match). The sample was CD4+ or CD8+ T cells sorted from blood, taken in a trial of the OX40 agonist ivuxolimab. The source of this sequence is an adult with an advanced solid tumor such as melanoma, head and neck, liver or kidney cancer. The CDR3 protein: CASSLVAGLYNEQFF. The sequenced DNA is TGTGCCAGCAGCTTAGTCGCGGGGCTTTACAATGAGCAGTTCTTC.